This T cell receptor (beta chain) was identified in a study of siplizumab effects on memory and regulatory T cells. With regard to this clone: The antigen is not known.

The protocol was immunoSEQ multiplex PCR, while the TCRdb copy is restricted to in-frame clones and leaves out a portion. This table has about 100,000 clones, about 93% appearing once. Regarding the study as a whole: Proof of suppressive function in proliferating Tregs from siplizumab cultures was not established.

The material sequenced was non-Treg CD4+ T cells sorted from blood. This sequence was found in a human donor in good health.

DNA for the CDR3: TGCAGCGTTGGCCTTCGGGGTGGGTATTGGGAGCAGTTCTTC. As protein: CSVGLRGGYWEQFF. The gene calls are TRBV29-1 and TRBJ2-1, with a weak D call TRBD2 (5 bases). Per germline, CDR1 SQVTM and CDR2 ANQGSEA. The CDR3 sequence is 14 residues long. Trimming took 4 bases from V and 10 from J, leaving 20 bases between them.